This is a list of T cell receptor beta chains from one sample in a study of cytomegalovirus exposure and HLA in healthy donors. Sequencing was performed with immunoSEQ multiplex PCR; in TCRdb, only in-frame clones are kept and a portion is missing. This repertoire shows some 98,000 clones, around 88% found once; its top ten account for roughly 3.9%. Sequencing was carried out using PBMCs. These receptor sequences come from a woman aged 25 to 39 in good health and CMV-seronegative. The CDR3 runs from the conserved cysteine through the conserved F or W. D genes are given only for firm matches. Size tells how often a clone was seen (once, few, many) or the class of an expanded clone, and some rows leave it out.

>TRBV5-4|TRBJ2-2|.|once
CASSLARGTGELFF
TGTGCCAGCAGCTTGGCCCGGGGCACCGGGGAGCTGTTTTTT
>TRBV27|TRBJ2-1|.|once
CASSSGRFRNEQFF
TGTGCCAGCAGTTCGGGGAGGTTTCGGAATGAGCAGTTCTTC
>TRBV4-3|TRBJ2-2|.|once
CASSQDSTGELFF
TGCGCCAGCAGCCAAGACAGCACCGGGGAGCTGTTTTTT
>TRBV19|TRBJ1-2|.|.
CASSPGPLYGYTF
TGTGCCAGTAGTCCAGGGCCTCTTTATGGCTACACCTTC
>TRBV27|TRBJ2-6|.|.
CASSSIDSDSGANVLTF
TGTGCCAGCAGTTCCATAGACAGTGACTCTGGGGCCAACGTCCTGACTTTC
>TRBV5-4|TRBJ2-5|.|.
CASSRQVFQETQYF
TGTGCCAGCAGTCGTCAGGTATTCCAAGAGACCCAGTACTTC
>TRBV10-3|TRBJ1-3|.|.
CAISESSYSGNTIYF
TGTGCCATCAGTGAGTCGAGCTACTCTGGAAACACCATATATTTT
>TRBV11-2|TRBJ2-5|TRBD2|.
CASSPGVLAGAGETQYF
TGTGCCAGCAGCCCTGGGGTACTAGCGGGGGCTGGGGAGACCCAGTACTTC
>TRBV2|TRBJ2-3|.|.
CASSVSTDTQYF
TGTGCCAGCAGCGTAAGCACAGATACGCAGTATTTT
>TRBV11-2|TRBJ1-4|TRBD1|.
CASSLRSPRGRVEKLFF
TGTGCCAGCAGCTTAAGGTCACCCAGGGGGCGGGTTGAAAAACTGTTTTTT
>TRBV7-3|TRBJ1-6|.|.
CASSLNPDSYSPLHF
TGTGCCAGCAGCTTAAACCCTGACAGTTATTCACCCCTCCACTTT